This TCR beta chain comes out of a study of identical twins. V shed 5 bases, J shed 3 bases, and the junction held 16 bases outside the gene matches. The CDR3 is 18 amino acids. Per the germline V gene, CDR1 is SGHAT and CDR2 is FQDESV (reference sequence). Regarding the study as a whole: With abundant cord blood beta clonotypes, insertions were fewer; memory repertoires showed no such pattern. The study found that models underestimated out-of-frame TCR alpha sharing in monozygotic twins.

Template switching supplied a universal primer site; unique molecular identifiers were carried on the cDNA. TCRdb fed the 5' RACE reads into MiXCR, producing one record per CDR3 protein. The table has around 290,000 distinct CDR3 sequences, roughly 8.6% seen once. All of the donors were Caucasians in good health. This clonotype was seen more than once but under ten times. Its antigen remains unknown. This same sample was also part of a study on yellow fever vaccine responses in identical twins.

The chain is built from TRBV11-1 and TRBJ2-3, with 8 bases fitting TRBD2. This clonotype originated in a woman aged 18-29 years in good health. Input material: CD8+ T cells sorted from blood. The CDR3 nucleotides are TGTGCCAGCAGCCCTGGACTAGCCGACCACCCAGGTACAGATACGCAGTATTTT. It encodes CASSPGLADHPGTDTQYF. Complete variable domain (other parts from reference TRBV11-1 and TRBJ2-3): EAEVAQSPRYKITEKSQAVAFWCDPISGHATLYWYRQILGQGPELLVQFQDESVVDDSQLPKDRFSAERLKGVDSTLKIQPAELGDSAMYLCASSPGLADHPGTDTQYFGPGTRLTVL.